These 23 T cell receptor beta chains came from one sample sequenced in a study of shared clonotypes between healthy human individuals. Sequencing was performed with immunoSEQ multiplex PCR; in TCRdb, only in-frame clones are kept and a portion is missing. The sample includes approximately 500,000 clones, about 96% of them seen just once. Source material: naive CD4+ T cells sorted from blood. This sample's subset: CD45RA+ positively selected. These receptors came from a woman in her 30s in good health.

This chain connects TRBV7-3 to TRBJ2-7, with a possible D match to TRBD2 (6 bases). Germline CDR1 SGHTA, CDR2 FQGTGA. Trimming pared 6 bases from V and 1 base from J, leaving 16 bases between. CDR3 size: 15 residues. Here the CDR3 DNA reads TGTGCCAGCAGAGGAGGGTTAGGTTGGTCCTACGAGCAGTACTTC. Its protein product is CASRGGLGWSYEQYF.

J is TRBJ2-2 and V is TRBV5-1; unclear D gene. The germline V and J ends were trimmed by 0 bases and 1 base, with 7 bases remaining between them. CDR1 is SGHRS and CDR2 is YFSETQ in the germline V gene. The CDR3 is made up of 15 amino acids. Here the CDR3 DNA reads TGCGCCAGCAGCTTGGCCGGAGTGAACACCGGGGAGCTGTTTTTT. The encoded protein is CASSLAGVNTGELFF. Together with reference TRBV5-1 and TRBJ2-2, the CDR3 gives the full variable domain: KAGVTQTPRYLIKTRGQQVTLSCSPISGHRSVSWYQQTPGQGLQFLFEYFSETQRNKGNFPGRFSGRQFSNSRSEMNVSTLELGDSALYLCASSLAGVNTGELFFGEGSRLTVL.

This chain links TRBV28 with TRBJ2-5; tentative D call: TRBD2 (5 bases). The closer fit of TRBJ2-7 to the DNA end suggests the J call may be wrong. Looked up from germline, CDR1 is MDHEN and CDR2 is SYDVKM. The CDR3 runs 13 residues. Here the CDR3 DNA reads TGTGCCAGCAGTTTAGTACTAGAAGCCGAGCAGTACTTC. The encoded protein is CASSLVLEAEQYF.

CDR3 nucleotides: TGTGCCAGCGAAGCGGGGGGGATTAAAGATACGCAGTATTTT. It is translated as CASEAGGIKDTQYF. The chain has TRBV28 and TRBJ2-3; TRBD2 aligns across 10 bases. Germline-derived CDR1 and CDR2 are MDHEN and SYDVKM. CDR3 size: 14 residues. V trimming: 8 bases; J trimming: 5 bases; junction bases outside the gene matches: 7.

V gene TRBV2 combines with J gene TRBJ1-2, with a weak D call TRBD1 (5 bases). CDR1 is SNHLY, CDR2 FYNNEI, per germline. Trimming removed 8 bases at V and 2 bases at J, with 21 bases between. This CDR3 comprises 16 residues. CDR3 nucleotides: TGTGCCAGCGCTGGGGCCGGACATTCACTAAACTATGGCTACACCTTC. This encodes CASAGAGHSLNYGYTF.

Notes on this clone: In the same sample, other DNA sequences code for this CDR3. The chain joins TRBV5-1 to TRBJ2-5; 13 bases are a match to TRBD2. The CDR3 extends over 15 amino acids. V lost 0 bases to trimming and J lost 4 bases; unmatched junction nucleotides: 0. Germline CDR1 is SGHRS and CDR2 is YFSETQ. The CDR3 DNA follows: TGCGCCAGCAGCTTGGGACTAGCGGGAGGAGAGACCCAGTACTTC. Translated, it gives CASSLGLAGGETQYF.

V usage is TRBV7-2 and J usage is TRBJ2-3; 7 nucleotides agree with TRBD2. The CDR3 is 16 residues long. Germline values: CDR1 SGHTA, CDR2 FQGNSA. Unmatched junction bases numbered 12, after V lost 5 bases and J lost 4 bases. The CDR3 sequence is CASSAEWAGVPDTQYF. The CDR3 DNA reads TGTGCCAGCAGCGCGGAATGGGCGGGAGTACCAGATACGCAGTATTTT.

This chain uses TRBV5-1 with TRBJ2-7, with 7 bases fitting TRBD1. CDR3 size: 14 residues. J lost 3 bases, V lost 1 base, and 4 bases had no gene match. The germline CDR1 and CDR2 sequences are SGHRS and YFSETQ. As DNA, the CDR3 is TGCGCCAGCAGCTTGATGGGACAGAACTACGAGCAGTACTTC. Residues: CASSLMGQNYEQYF.

V is TRBV7-2 and J is TRBJ2-1; 7 positions match TRBD1. The V gene end was trimmed by 4 bases and the J gene end by 2 bases; junction bases not matched to a gene: 8. Germline CDR1 reads SGHTA; CDR2 reads FQGNSA. The CDR3 consists of 16 residues. The CDR3 region has the DNA TGTGCCAGCAGCTCCTCGTTAGGGGGCACCTACAATGAGCAGTTCTTC. Its protein is CASSSSLGGTYNEQFF.

The chain links TRBV9 to TRBJ2-2; tentative D call: TRBD2 (6 bases). Trimming took 0 bases from V and 3 from J, leaving 12 bases between them. The CDR3 runs 16 residues. Looked up from germline, CDR1 is SGDLS and CDR2 is YYNGEE. The CDR3 sequence: CASSVVPSGDTGELFF. CDR3 nucleotide sequence: TGTGCCAGCAGCGTAGTTCCCTCGGGGGACACCGGGGAGCTGTTTTTT.

The CDR3: CASSLEQRGDYEQYF. CDR3 DNA sequence: TGTGCCAGCAGCTTGGAACAGCGGGGTGACTACGAGCAGTACTTC. V and J are TRBV5-4 and TRBJ2-7; TRBD2 matches 7 bases. The germline V gene has CDR1 SGHNT and CDR2 YYREEE (reference sequence). V lost 0 bases, J lost 3 bases, and 6 bases stayed unmatched. The CDR3 is 15 residues long.

This clone was seen just once. CDR3 region: CASSELPGDYVGEQYF. CDR3 nucleotides: TGTGCCAGCAGTGAACTTCCAGGGGATTATGTCGGCGAGCAGTACTTC. The chain employs TRBV6-1 and TRBJ2-7, with D perhaps TRBD1 (6 bases). The CDR3 consists of 16 residues. The ends were cut back, 2 bases at V and 6 bases at J, with 20 bases in the middle. CDR1 MNHNS and CDR2 SASEGT come from the germline V gene.

The chain uses TRBV15 and TRBJ1-5; D is unresolved. Trimming removed 0 bases from V and 6 bases from J, with 6 bases in between. Germline loops: CDR1 LNHNV, CDR2 YYDKDF (reference sequence). The CDR3 runs 13 residues. The CDR3 loop reads CATSRERVQPQHF. The CDR3 bases are TGTGCCACCAGCAGAGAAAGGGTTCAGCCCCAGCATTTT.

The chain joins TRBV4-1 to TRBJ1-5; no clear D gene. Trimming took off 2 bases at V and 3 bases at J, with 14 bases between the two ends. The CDR3 sequence is 16 residues long. Per the germline V gene, CDR1 is MGHRA and CDR2 is YSYEKL. The CDR3 region is CASSQTTGRLNQPQHF. The CDR3 DNA is TGCGCCAGCAGCCAAACTACGGGCAGACTCAATCAGCCCCAGCATTTT.

This chain links TRBV2 with TRBJ1-6, with TRBD1 identical over 7 bases. V lost 5 bases, J lost 4 bases, and 5 bases stayed unmatched. Germline-derived CDR1 and CDR2 are SNHLY and FYNNEI. There are 15 residues in the CDR3. The CDR3 sequence: CASSSTGAYNSPLHF. DNA for the CDR3: TGTGCCAGCAGTTCCACAGGGGCTTATAATTCACCCCTCCACTTT.

The CDR3 region has the DNA TGTGCCAGTCAGCCCCAGCATTTT. This translates into CASQPQHF. This chain connects TRBV6-5 to TRBJ1-5, with D unresolved. Germline V gene data show CDR1 as MNHEY and CDR2 as SVGAGI. V was pared by 9 bases and J by 6 bases, with 0 bases between. This CDR3 is 8 amino acids long.

This sequence joins TRBV28 and TRBJ1-3; D not resolved. V gave up 3 bases and J gave up 3 bases, with 12 bases separating them. Germline CDR1 and CDR2: MDHEN and SYDVKM. This CDR3 is built from 15 residues. CDR3 sequence reads: CASSLPLRVGNTIYF. For the CDR3, the DNA is TGTGCCAGCAGTTTGCCTTTAAGGGTTGGAAACACCATATATTTT.

The chain carries TRBV7-2 and TRBJ1-4, with D possibly matching TRBD1 (6 bases). The ends were cut back, 5 bases at V and 5 bases at J, with 15 bases in the middle. Germline-derived CDR1 and CDR2 are SGHTA and FQGNSA. CDR3 length: 15 residues. CDR3 amino acids: CASSLSTGTNEKLFF. CDR3 in DNA: TGTGCCAGCAGCCTCTCGACAGGAACCAATGAAAAACTGTTTTTT.

The gene calls are TRBV5-4 and TRBJ2-5; 7 bases are shared with TRBD2. Per germline, CDR1 SGHNT and CDR2 YYREEE (reference sequence). The CDR3 is 16 amino acids. Losses at the gene ends were 0 bases for V and 4 bases for J; bases not matched to a gene: 9. CDR3 DNA sequence: TGTGCCAGCAGCTTGGTTCGCGGGAGTCCCCTAGAGACCCAGTACTTC. Translation gives CASSLVRGSPLETQYF.

J is TRBJ2-3 and V is TRBV18; 9 bases map to TRBD1. The germline V gene encodes CDR1 KGHSH and CDR2 LQKENI. The CDR3 loop spans 14 amino acids. The V segment lost 4 bases and the J segment 4 bases; nucleotides outside the gene matches: 3. The CDR3 is CASSRGQGPDTQYF. The DNA of the CDR3 is TGTGCCAGCTCACGTGGACAGGGGCCAGATACGCAGTATTTT.

V and J are TRBV4-1 and TRBJ1-1; 9 nucleotides agree with TRBD1. Germline CDR1 and CDR2: MGHRA and YSYEKL. CDR3 size: 14 residues. V lost 9 bases, J lost 0 bases, and 5 bases stayed unmatched. In DNA form, the CDR3 reads TGCGCCAGTAGGACAGGGGCTATGAACACTGAAGCTTTCTTT. Its translation is CASRTGAMNTEAFF.

The chain uses TRBV4-1 and TRBJ2-7, with 7 bases identical to TRBD2. This CDR3 contains 20 residues. From germline, CDR1 is MGHRA and CDR2 YSYEKL. Losses at the gene ends were 1 base for V and 3 bases for J; bases not matched to a gene: 21. CDR3: CASSQGGGAGSGSVLYEQYF. The CDR3 region has the DNA TGCGCCAGCAGCCAAGGGGGAGGAGCGGGATCCGGGAGTGTTCTCTACGAGCAGTACTTC.

The chain carries TRBV5-1 and TRBJ2-1; 7 nucleotides line up with TRBD2. CDR1 and CDR2 from the germline V gene are SGHRS and YFSETQ. With 6 bases clipped from V and 13 bases from J, the junction kept 16 bases outside the gene matches. The CDR3 covers 14 residues. CDR3 loop: CASKTSLQGSRQFF. DNA for the CDR3: TGCGCCAGCAAGACTAGCCTCCAGGGTTCTCGACAGTTCTTC.